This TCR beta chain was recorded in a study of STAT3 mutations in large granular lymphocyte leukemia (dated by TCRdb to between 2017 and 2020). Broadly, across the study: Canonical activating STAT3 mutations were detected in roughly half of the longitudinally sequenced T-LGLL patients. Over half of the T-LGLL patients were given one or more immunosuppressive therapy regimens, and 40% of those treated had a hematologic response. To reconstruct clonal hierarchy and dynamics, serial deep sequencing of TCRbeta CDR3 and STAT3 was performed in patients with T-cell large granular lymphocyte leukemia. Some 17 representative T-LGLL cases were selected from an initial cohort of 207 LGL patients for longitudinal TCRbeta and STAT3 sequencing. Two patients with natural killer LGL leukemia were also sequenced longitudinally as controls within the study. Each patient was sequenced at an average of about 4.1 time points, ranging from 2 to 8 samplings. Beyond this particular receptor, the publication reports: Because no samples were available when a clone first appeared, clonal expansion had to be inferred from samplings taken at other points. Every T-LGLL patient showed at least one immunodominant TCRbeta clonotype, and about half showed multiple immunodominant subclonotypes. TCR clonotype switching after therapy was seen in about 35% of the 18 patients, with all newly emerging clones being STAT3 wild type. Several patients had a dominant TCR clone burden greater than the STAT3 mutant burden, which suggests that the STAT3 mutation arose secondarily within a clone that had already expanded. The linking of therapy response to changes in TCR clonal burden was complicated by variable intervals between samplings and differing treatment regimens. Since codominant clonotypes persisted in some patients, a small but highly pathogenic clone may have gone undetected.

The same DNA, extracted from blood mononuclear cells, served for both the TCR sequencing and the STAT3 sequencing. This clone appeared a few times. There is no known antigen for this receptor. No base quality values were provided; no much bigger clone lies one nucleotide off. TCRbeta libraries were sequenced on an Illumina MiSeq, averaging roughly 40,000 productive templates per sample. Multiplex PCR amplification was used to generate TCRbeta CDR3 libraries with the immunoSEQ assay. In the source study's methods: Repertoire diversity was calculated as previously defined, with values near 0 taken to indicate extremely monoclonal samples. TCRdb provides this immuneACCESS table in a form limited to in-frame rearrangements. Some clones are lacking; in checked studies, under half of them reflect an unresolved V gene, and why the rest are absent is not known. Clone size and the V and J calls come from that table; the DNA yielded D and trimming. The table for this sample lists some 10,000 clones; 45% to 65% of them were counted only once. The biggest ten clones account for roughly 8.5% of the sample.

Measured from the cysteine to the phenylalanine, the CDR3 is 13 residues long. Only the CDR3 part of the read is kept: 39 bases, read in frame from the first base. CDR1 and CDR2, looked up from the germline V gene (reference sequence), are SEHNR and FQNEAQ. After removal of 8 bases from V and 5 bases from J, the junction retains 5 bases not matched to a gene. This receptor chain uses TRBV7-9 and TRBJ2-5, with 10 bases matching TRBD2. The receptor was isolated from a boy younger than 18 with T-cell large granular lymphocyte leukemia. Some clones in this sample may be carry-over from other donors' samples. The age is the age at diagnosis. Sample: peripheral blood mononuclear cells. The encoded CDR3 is CASDPLAGETQYF. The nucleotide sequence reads TGTGCCAGCGACCCACTAGCGGGGGAGACCCAGTACTTC.